This TCR beta chain was retrieved from a study of cytomegalovirus exposure and HLA in healthy donors. About the study: In an early release, HLA-typed donors contributed tens of millions of unique TCR sequences. General observations from the study: In an earlier analysis, about 90% or about 30%: the productive usage of most TCR beta V segments.

Donors consisted of healthy bone marrow donors. Germline trimming cut 5 bases from V and 3 bases from J; bases unmatched to any gene: 3. CDR3 length equals 14 residues. From germline, CDR1 is MNHEY and CDR2 SVGAGI. The sample holds one count of this clone. Its antigen is not identified. Primers included in the PCR were 60 Vbeta and 13 Jbeta primers. Produced via immunoSEQ multiplex PCR; TCRdb's table is partial and in-frame only. The sample holds 200,000 or so clones, over 70% seen once. The clonotype was recovered from a man in his fifties or sixties in good health and CMV-seronegative. Sequenced: PBMCs. This chain joins TRBV6-5 and TRBJ2-2; TRBD1 aligns across 7 bases. The chain's CDR3 is CASSPGQYTGELFF. CDR3 nucleotides: TGTGCCAGCAGTCCGGGACAGTACACCGGGGAGCTGTTTTTT.